This T cell receptor (beta chain) was recovered during a study of blood T cells in healthy people across ages (dated by TCRdb to between 2014 and 2016). Regarding the study in general: In model experiments, template switching captured roughly one uniquely barcoded TCR beta cDNA molecule for every two T cells. To track age-related changes in TCR beta repertoire diversity, the study relied on deep sequencing normalized with unique cDNA molecular identifiers. For two donors (one aged 18 to 29 and one aged 80 or older), the study analyzed two additional independent replicas of 1 million unique cDNA reads from the same blood draw. Donors of different ages were randomly distributed across sequencing lanes to avoid experimental bias. Donors were grouped into four age groups: young (average approximately 15 years), middle-aged (39), aged (around 66) and long-lived (82). The paper as a whole reports these results and caveats: Because donor CMV infection status was unknown, age-related changes in expanded clonotypes were potentially confounded. Since profiling was done on bulk unsorted PBMCs, naive and antigen-experienced compartments could not be conclusively compared. The long-lived group showed more naive CD4+ T cells, fewer expanded clones and increased TCR diversity than the aged group, suggesting age selection. Observed TCR beta diversity per million T cells fell roughly linearly with age, and a significant reduction was already apparent by age approximately 40. Observed TCR beta diversity correlated strongly with the percentage of naive T cells measured by flow cytometry. Estimates of total diversity based on one million sequenced T cells were considered lower bounds and underestimates.

This clonotype was seen only a few times. Its antigen is still unknown. One base away there is no much larger clone; base qualities are not given. Library prep was done by 5' RACE. For sequencing, an Illumina HiSeq 2500 was employed. The second PCR ran for about 7 to 11 cycles and used a J-beta primer mix along with a sample-barcoded 5' primer. Each TCR beta cDNA molecule received a unique molecular identifier from a template-switch 5' adaptor carrying 12 random nucleotides. Each sample yielded at least 3 million CDR3-containing paired-end reads. All of the RNA was converted into first-strand cDNA using the Mint cDNA synthesis kit, with a TRBC-specific oligonucleotide serving as the primer. Following uracil-DNA glycosylase treatment, a first 18-cycle PCR with universal primers M1SS and BC2_uni_R was performed on all cDNA. Regarding the original processing steps: For normalization, 1 million high-quality reads were randomly selected from each sample, with every read carrying a distinct molecular identifier. Reads with shared molecular identifiers were discarded instead of being binned into consensus sequences. MiTCR, with a Q25 quality threshold and the strictest error-elimination algorithm, was used for CDR3 identification, clonotype clustering and error correction. A nonparametric unseen species model using Euler transformation provided a lower-bound estimate of total TCR beta diversity. In-frame beta chains were kept once TCRdb had trimmed the public reads at Q25 with fastp and called clones with MiXCR. Under each unique CDR3 protein, matching rows form one entry showing the most common genes and DNA. The V and J calls shown here were made by TCRdb, not taken from the authors' results. This sample gives 550,000 to 750,000 distinct CDR3 sequences in total; about 21% of them show up just once. The biggest ten clones account for under 4% of the sample.

The approximately 39 donors, aged about 6 to 95 years, were systemically healthy Caucasian individuals from Russia. Approximately 11 milliliters of peripheral blood were drawn from each donor into EDTA-treated Vacutainer tubes. Ficoll-Paque density-gradient centrifugation was used to isolate PBMCs, with at least 6.5 million per sample. Total RNA, at least 6 micrograms per sample, was extracted from PBMCs with Trizol reagent. Naive CD45RAhigh/CD27high T cell percentages were measured by flow cytometry on a PBMC aliquot from every donor. The CDR3, cysteine through phenylalanine, is 17 amino acids long. Of all the DNA, just the CDR3 is kept, 51 bases in frame from base 1. The germline V gene supplies CDR1 SGDLS and CDR2 YYNGEE. V is cut by 3 bases and J by 3 bases, and the space between the germline ends is 19 bases.

Sequenced input: blood. The sequence derives from a man between 65 and 79 years old in good health. The V and J genes are TRBV9 and TRBJ2-1; no confident D gene assignment can be made. The DNA reads as follows: TGTGCCAGCAGCGCGGACCCGACTGGTTCTAACTACAATGAGCAGTTCTTC. Translated, it gives CASSADPTGSNYNEQFF.